This is a list of T cell receptor beta chains from one sample in a study of CD8 T cells in ankylosing spondylitis. TCRdb called the 5' RACE reads again in MiXCR, with one record for every CDR3 protein. The data hold hundreds of thousands of distinct CDR3 sequences, with roughly 20% observed a single time. The material sequenced was blood, either unsorted or a sorted T cell fraction (not recorded which). All receptors derive from a male donor with ankylosing spondylitis or in good health (not recorded which). Each CDR3 is given with its conserved first and last residue. D genes are given only for firm matches. Size is omitted from some rows. Given values are once, few, many or a class for expanded clones.

abundance: few; v_gene: TRBV10-3; j_gene: TRBJ1-1; d_gene: NA; CDR3nt: TGTGCCATCAGCGGGTCGGGGGACCCCACTGAAGCTTTCTTT; CDR3aa: CAISGSGDPTEAFF
abundance: NA; v_gene: TRBV29-1; j_gene: TRBJ2-3; d_gene: TRBD1; CDR3nt: TGCAGCGTTCTGGGACAGGGGCCTCCTATAGATACGCAGTATTTT; CDR3aa: CSVLGQGPPIDTQYF
abundance: NA; v_gene: TRBV6-2/TRBV6-3; j_gene: TRBJ2-2; d_gene: NA; CDR3nt: TGTGCCAGCAGTTTATTAGGGCCAGGCACCGGGGAGCTGTTTTTT; CDR3aa: CASSLLGPGTGELFF
abundance: few; v_gene: TRBV7-9; j_gene: TRBJ2-7; d_gene: NA; CDR3nt: TGTGCCAGCAGCTTACGGACTACGGCGGGCGAGCAGTACTTC; CDR3aa: CASSLRTTAGEQYF
abundance: NA; v_gene: TRBV4-1; j_gene: TRBJ2-3; d_gene: NA; CDR3nt: TGCGCCAGCAGCCAAGATCCGGCAGGGTCTAGCACAGATACGCAGTATTTT; CDR3aa: CASSQDPAGSSTDTQYF
abundance: few; v_gene: TRBV29-1; j_gene: TRBJ1-2; d_gene: TRBD1; CDR3nt: TGCAGCGTTGATGCGGGACAGGGTAGGAGCTATGGCTACACCTTC; CDR3aa: CSVDAGQGRSYGYTF
abundance: few; v_gene: TRBV13; j_gene: TRBJ2-7; d_gene: TRBD2; CDR3nt: TGTGCCAGCAGCTTAGGGGCTAGCGGGGGGCCGCGGCAGTACTTC; CDR3aa: CASSLGASGGPRQYF
abundance: few; v_gene: TRBV15; j_gene: TRBJ2-3; d_gene: NA; CDR3nt: TGTGCCACCAGCAGAGGGGGGCAGGACACAGATACGCAGTATTTT; CDR3aa: CATSRGGQDTDTQYF
abundance: NA; v_gene: TRBV2; j_gene: TRBJ2-7; d_gene: NA; CDR3nt: TGTGCCAGCATTTACCGCTCGCAGGGGGGTTCCTACGAGCAGTACTTC; CDR3aa: CASIYRSQGGSYEQYF
abundance: NA; v_gene: TRBV6-5; j_gene: TRBJ1-6; d_gene: NA; CDR3nt: TGTGCCAGCAGTTACTCGACGTTGATGGGAACAGTAACTGATTCACCCCTCCACTTT; CDR3aa: CASSYSTLMGTVTDSPLHF
abundance: few; v_gene: TRBV12-3/TRBV12-4; j_gene: TRBJ2-7; d_gene: TRBD1; CDR3nt: TGTGCCAGCAGTTTAAGGGACAGGGCCCACGAGCAGTACTTC; CDR3aa: CASSLRDRAHEQYF
abundance: NA; v_gene: TRBV28; j_gene: TRBJ2-3; d_gene: TRBD2; CDR3nt: TGTGCCAGCAGTGCTCGGGAGGGAGATACGCAGTATTTT; CDR3aa: CASSAREGDTQYF
abundance: NA; v_gene: TRBV15; j_gene: TRBJ1-5; d_gene: NA; CDR3nt: TGTGCCACCAGCTCTGGCCGGGGTCATCAGCCCCAGCATTTT; CDR3aa: CATSSGRGHQPQHF
abundance: few; v_gene: TRBV13; j_gene: TRBJ2-1; d_gene: TRBD2; CDR3nt: TGTGCCAGCAGCCAAACGACTAGCGGGGGGGAGAATGAGCAGTTCTTC; CDR3aa: CASSQTTSGGENEQFF
abundance: few; v_gene: TRBV20-1; j_gene: TRBJ2-7; d_gene: NA; CDR3nt: TGCAGTGCTAGAGATCGTCACAGGGAGGACTCCTACGAGCAGTACTTC; CDR3aa: CSARDRHREDSYEQYF
abundance: NA; v_gene: TRBV9; j_gene: TRBJ2-1; d_gene: TRBD2; CDR3nt: TGTGCCAGCAGCGTTATAGCTAGCGGGGCGGACAATGAGCAGTTCTTC; CDR3aa: CASSVIASGADNEQFF
abundance: many; v_gene: TRBV10-3; j_gene: TRBJ2-3; d_gene: NA; CDR3nt: TGTGCCATCAGTGAACCAGACCCGTCTAATACGCAGTATTTT; CDR3aa: CAISEPDPSNTQYF
abundance: few; v_gene: TRBV24-1; j_gene: TRBJ1-5; d_gene: NA; CDR3nt: TGTGCCACCAGTGATGGGGGAGGGTATAGCAATCAGCCCCAGCATTTT; CDR3aa: CATSDGGGYSNQPQHF
abundance: once; v_gene: TRBV12-3/TRBV12-4; j_gene: TRBJ2-5; d_gene: TRBD2; CDR3nt: TGTGCCAGCAGCTCCAGCGGGGGAGAGACCCAGTACTTC; CDR3aa: CASSSSGGETQYF
abundance: few; v_gene: TRBV20-1; j_gene: TRBJ1-5; d_gene: NA; CDR3nt: TGCAGTGCAGAAGAGCACGGGGCAGTGGGTCAGCCCCAGCATTTT; CDR3aa: CSAEEHGAVGQPQHF
abundance: few; v_gene: TRBV5-1; j_gene: TRBJ2-1; d_gene: TRBD1; CDR3nt: TGCGCCAGCAGCCCCGGACAGGTCGAGCAGTTCTTC; CDR3aa: CASSPGQVEQFF
abundance: NA; v_gene: TRBV3-1; j_gene: TRBJ2-7; d_gene: NA; CDR3nt: TGTGCCAGCAGCCAAGGTTCCAGTCTAGGGAACTACGAGCAGTACTTC; CDR3aa: CASSQGSSLGNYEQYF
abundance: NA; v_gene: TRBV7-8; j_gene: TRBJ2-1; d_gene: NA; CDR3nt: TGTGCCAGCATCGGGCAGCCCAATGAGCAGTTCTTC; CDR3aa: CASIGQPNEQFF
abundance: NA; v_gene: TRBV24-1; j_gene: TRBJ2-1; d_gene: TRBD2; CDR3nt: TGTGCCACCGGGGAGGGGACCTACAATGAGCAGTTCTTC; CDR3aa: CATGEGTYNEQFF
abundance: few; v_gene: TRBV12-3/TRBV12-4; j_gene: TRBJ2-2; d_gene: NA; CDR3nt: TGTGCCAGCTTGGGGGATGGGCAGCGTGTGGTTGGCGGGGAGCTGTTTTTT; CDR3aa: CASLGDGQRVVGGELFF
abundance: NA; v_gene: TRBV30; j_gene: TRBJ2-1; d_gene: TRBD2; CDR3nt: TGTGCCTGGAGTCGGGAGGGGGGAATTCACAATGAGCAGTTCTTC; CDR3aa: CAWSREGGIHNEQFF
abundance: once; v_gene: TRBV27; j_gene: TRBJ2-3; d_gene: TRBD2; CDR3nt: TGTGCCAGCAGTCTATGGCGGGGGGGCCCCAGGGGAGATACGCAGTATTTT; CDR3aa: CASSLWRGGPRGDTQYF
abundance: NA; v_gene: TRBV12-3/TRBV12-4; j_gene: TRBJ2-7; d_gene: NA; CDR3nt: TGTGCCAGCACCAGCGAATTAATCCTCGAGCAGTACTTC; CDR3aa: CASTSELILEQYF
abundance: NA; v_gene: TRBV5-1; j_gene: TRBJ2-7; d_gene: TRBD1; CDR3nt: TGCGCCAGCAGCATCCGGACAGGGGCCTACGAGCAGTACTTC; CDR3aa: CASSIRTGAYEQYF
abundance: NA; v_gene: TRBV6-1; j_gene: TRBJ1-2; d_gene: NA; CDR3nt: TGTGCCAGCAGTGAAGTTTGGGAGAACTATGGCTACACCTTC; CDR3aa: CASSEVWENYGYTF